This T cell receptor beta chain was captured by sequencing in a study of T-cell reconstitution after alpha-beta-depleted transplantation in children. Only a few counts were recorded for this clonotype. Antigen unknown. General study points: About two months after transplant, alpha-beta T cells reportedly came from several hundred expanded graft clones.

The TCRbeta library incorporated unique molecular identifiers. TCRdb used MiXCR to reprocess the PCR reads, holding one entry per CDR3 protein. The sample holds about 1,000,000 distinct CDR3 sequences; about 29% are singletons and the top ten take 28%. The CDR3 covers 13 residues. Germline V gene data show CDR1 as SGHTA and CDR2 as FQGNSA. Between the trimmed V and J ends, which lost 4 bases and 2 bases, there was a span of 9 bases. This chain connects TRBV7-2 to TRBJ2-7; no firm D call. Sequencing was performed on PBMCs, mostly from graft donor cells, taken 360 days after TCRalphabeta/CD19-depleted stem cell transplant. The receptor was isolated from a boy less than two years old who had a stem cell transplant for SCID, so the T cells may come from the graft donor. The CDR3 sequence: CASSYARAYEQYF. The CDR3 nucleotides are TGTGCCAGCAGCTATGCCCGGGCCTACGAGCAGTACTTC.